This T cell receptor beta chain was obtained from a study of cytomegalovirus exposure and HLA in healthy donors. Vbeta (60) and Jbeta (13) primers were used in the PCR. Data came from immunoSEQ multiplex PCR; TCRdb stores just in-frame clones and leaves some out. The table shows about 220,000 clones, with 65% to 85% occurring only once. Source material: PBMCs. The sequence was collected from a boy between 2 and 15 years old in good health and CMV-seronegative.

The CDR3 DNA is TGTGCCAGCAGCGGGGGTGGGGGGTATAATTCACCCCTCCACTTT. It specifies CASSGGGGYNSPLHF. The chain links TRBV9 to TRBJ1-6; D possibly corresponds to TRBD1 (5 bases). CDR3 length: 15 amino acids. Trimming removed 3 bases at V and 4 bases at J, with 11 bases between. CDR1 is SGDLS, CDR2 YYNGEE, per germline. The full variable domain, its missing parts supplied by reference TRBV9 and TRBJ1-6, is DSGVTQTPKHLITATGQRVTLRCSPRSGDLSVYWYQQSLDQGLQFLIQYYNGEERAKGNILERFSAQQFPDLHSELNLSSLELGDSALYFCASSGGGGYNSPLHFGNGTRLTVT.